The 11 T cell receptor beta chains presented below share a single source sample, sequenced in a study of neoadjuvant nivolumab and ipilimumab in lung cancer. TCRdb keeps only in-frame clones here, not all; method: immunoSEQ multiplex PCR. The sample lists over a thousand clones, roughly three quarters occurring once. Sequences were derived from tumor tissue, sampled before neoadjuvant nivolumab, alone or with ipilimumab. The receptors were gathered from an adult with non-small cell lung cancer.

There are a few counts of this clone. J is TRBJ1-1 and V is TRBV27, with unresolved D. CDR1 MNHEY and CDR2 SMNVEV come from the germline V gene (reference sequence). This CDR3 region has 11 residues. V was shortened by 6 bases and J by 4 bases, with 6 bases between the two germline ends. DNA for the CDR3: TGTGCCAGCAGCCGATTCACTGAAGCTTTCTTT. Translated: CASSRFTEAFF.

The V and J genes are TRBV28 and TRBJ2-1; 10 nucleotides match TRBD2. The V and J ends lost 6 bases and 3 bases, in that order; junction bases with no gene match: 8. The CDR3 covers 16 residues. Germline-derived CDR1 and CDR2 are MDHEN and SYDVKM. The CDR3 bases are TGTGCCAGCAGCTTTCTAGCGGGAGCTTTCTACAATGAGCAGTTCTTC. Translated, it gives CASSFLAGAFYNEQFF.

The chain recombines TRBV6-1 with TRBJ2-7; 11 nucleotides match TRBD2. Germline trimming cut 6 bases from V and 2 bases from J; bases unmatched to any gene: 6. This CDR3 contains 15 residues. The germline V gene encodes CDR1 MNHNS and CDR2 SASEGT. DNA for the CDR3: TGTGCCAGCAGGAATCTAGCGGGAGGCCCCTACGAGCAGTACTTC. Translation gives CASRNLAGGPYEQYF.

This clone was seen only once. The chain has TRBV25-1 and TRBJ2-2, with D unclear. CDR1 is MGHDK, CDR2 SYGVNS, per germline. The CDR3 is 12 amino acids. Trimming cost V 4 bases and J 4 bases, with 4 bases left between them. Here the CDR3 reads CASSVSTGELFF. CDR3 DNA sequence: TGTGCCAGCAGTGTCAGCACCGGGGAGCTGTTTTTT.

The chain combines TRBV29-1 with TRBJ1-5; 8 bases fit TRBD1. This CDR3 has 15 residues. Germline V gene lookup returns CDR1 SQVTM and CDR2 ANQGSEA. J was trimmed by 0 bases and V by 7 bases; bases with no gene match: 8. The CDR3 reads CSALGQGDSNQPQHF. CDR3 nucleotides: TGCAGCGCCCTCGGACAGGGCGATAGCAATCAGCCCCAGCATTTT.

The chain recombines TRBV7-8 with TRBJ1-1; 8 bases agree with TRBD1. This CDR3 is built from 14 residues. Losses at the gene ends were 2 bases for V and 7 bases for J; bases not matched to a gene: 6. Germline values: CDR1 SGHVS, CDR2 FQNEAQ. The CDR3 DNA follows: TGTGCCAGCAGCTTAAGTCAGGGGGCGATTGAAGCTTTCTTT. Its protein is CASSLSQGAIEAFF.

The chain employs TRBV6-6 and TRBJ2-1; 9 bases agree with TRBD1. Germline CDR1 MNHNY, CDR2 SVGAGI (reference sequence). V gave up 6 bases and J gave up 6 bases; unmatched junction bases: 6. This CDR3 spans 14 amino acids. CDR3: CASSTDRGSNEQFF. CDR3 DNA sequence: TGTGCCAGCAGCACGGACAGGGGAAGCAATGAGCAGTTCTTC.

This chain connects TRBV2 to TRBJ2-1; perhaps D is TRBD1 or TRBD2 (7 bases each). V lost 3 bases to trimming and J lost 3 bases, with 9 bases between them. The CDR3 is 14 residues long. The V gene's germline CDR1 is SNHLY and CDR2 FYNNEI. The CDR3, as DNA: TGTGCCAGCAGTGACAGGGGGGGCTACAATGAGCAGTTCTTC. Amino acids: CASSDRGGYNEQFF.

The chain has TRBV30 and TRBJ1-5; 10 nucleotides align to TRBD1. CDR1 is GTSNPN and CDR2 is SVGIG in the germline V gene (reference sequence). The CDR3 length is 15 residues. The J segment lost 5 bases and the V segment lost 2 bases, leaving 6 bases of the junction unmatched. CDR3 nucleotide sequence: TGTGCCTGGAGTAGGGGGACAGGGGACGATCAGCCCCAGCATTTT. This codes for CAWSRGTGDDQPQHF.

This chain joins TRBV10-3 and TRBJ2-1; the D is unclear. V was shortened by 7 bases and J by 5 bases, with 9 bases between the two germline ends. CDR1 ENHRY and CDR2 SYGVKD come from the germline V gene. The CDR3 is made up of 12 amino acids. CDR3 nucleotides: TGTGCCATCAAAACAGCAAACAATGAGCAGTTCTTC. Amino acids: CAIKTANNEQFF.

This clone has a handful of counts. The chain recombines TRBV30 with TRBJ1-5; perhaps TRBD1 as D (6 bases). The germline V gene has CDR1 GTSNPN and CDR2 SVGIG (reference sequence). V was clipped by 0 bases and J by 5 bases, with 17 bases between them. CDR3 length: 16 residues. The CDR3 spells CAWSVAWPGGHQPQHF. CDR3 nucleotide sequence: TGTGCCTGGAGTGTAGCTTGGCCGGGGGGGCATCAGCCCCAGCATTTT.